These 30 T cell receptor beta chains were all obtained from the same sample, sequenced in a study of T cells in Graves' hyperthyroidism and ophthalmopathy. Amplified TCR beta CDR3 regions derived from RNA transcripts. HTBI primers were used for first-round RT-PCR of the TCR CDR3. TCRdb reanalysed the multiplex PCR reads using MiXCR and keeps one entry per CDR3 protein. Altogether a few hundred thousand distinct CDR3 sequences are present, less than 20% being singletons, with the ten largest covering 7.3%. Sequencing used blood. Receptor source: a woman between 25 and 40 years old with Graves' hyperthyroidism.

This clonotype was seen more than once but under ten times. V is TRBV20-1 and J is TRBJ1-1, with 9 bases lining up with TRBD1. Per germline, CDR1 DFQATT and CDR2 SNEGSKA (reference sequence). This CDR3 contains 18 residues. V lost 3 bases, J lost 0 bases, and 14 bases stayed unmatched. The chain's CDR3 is CSARGQPGTGSMNTEAFF. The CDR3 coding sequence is TGCAGTGCTAGGGGCCAACCGGGGACAGGGTCCATGAACACTGAAGCTTTCTTT.

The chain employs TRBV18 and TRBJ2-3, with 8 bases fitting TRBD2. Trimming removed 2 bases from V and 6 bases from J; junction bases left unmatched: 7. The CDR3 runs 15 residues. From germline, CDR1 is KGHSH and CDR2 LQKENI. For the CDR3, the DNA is TGTGCCAGCTCACCAATTCGGGAGGGCTGGGATACGCAGTATTTT. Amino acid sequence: CASSPIREGWDTQYF.

This chain's CDR3 is CASSLEGLLRANVLTF. In DNA form, the CDR3 reads TGTGCCAGCAGCTTAGAGGGCCTTCTCCGGGCCAACGTCCTGACTTTC. This chain joins TRBV7-9 and TRBJ2-6; D unresolved. V gave up 1 base and J gave up 5 bases, with 12 bases separating them. The V gene's germline CDR1 is SEHNR and CDR2 FQNEAQ (reference sequence). The length of the CDR3 is 16 residues. Supplemented by reference TRBV7-9 and TRBJ2-6, the full variable domain reads DTGVSQNPRHKITKRGQNVTFRCDPISEHNRLYWYRQTLGQGPEFLTYFQNEAQLEKSRLLSDRFSAERPKGSFSTLEIQRTEQGDSAMYLCASSLEGLLRANVLTFGAGSRLTVL.

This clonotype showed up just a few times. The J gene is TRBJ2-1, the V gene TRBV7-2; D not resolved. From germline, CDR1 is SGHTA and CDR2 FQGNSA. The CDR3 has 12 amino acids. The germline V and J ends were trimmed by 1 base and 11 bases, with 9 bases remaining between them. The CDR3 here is CASSLDTIQQFF. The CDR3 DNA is TGTGCCAGCAGCTTAGACACTATCCAGCAGTTCTTC.

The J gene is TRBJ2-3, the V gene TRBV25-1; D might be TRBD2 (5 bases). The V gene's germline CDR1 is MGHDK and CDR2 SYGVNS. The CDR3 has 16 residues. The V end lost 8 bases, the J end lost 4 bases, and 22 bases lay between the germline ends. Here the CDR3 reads CASRSPGGRFSDTQYF. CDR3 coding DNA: TGTGCCAGCCGATCCCCTGGCGGGCGGTTCTCAGATACGCAGTATTTT.

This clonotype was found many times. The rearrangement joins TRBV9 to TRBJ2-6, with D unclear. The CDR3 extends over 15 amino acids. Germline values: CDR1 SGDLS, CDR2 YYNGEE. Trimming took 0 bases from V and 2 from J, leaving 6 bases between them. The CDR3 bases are TGTGCCAGCAGCGTAGGCGGAGCTGGGGCCAACGTCCTGACTTTC. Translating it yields CASSVGGAGANVLTF.

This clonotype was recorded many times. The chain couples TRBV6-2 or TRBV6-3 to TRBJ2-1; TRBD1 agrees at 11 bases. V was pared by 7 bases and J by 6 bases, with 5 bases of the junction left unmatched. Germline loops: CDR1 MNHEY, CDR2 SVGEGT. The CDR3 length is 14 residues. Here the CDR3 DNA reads TGTGCCAGCACCGGGACAGGGGGGAGCAATGAGCAGTTCTTC. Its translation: CASTGTGGSNEQFF.

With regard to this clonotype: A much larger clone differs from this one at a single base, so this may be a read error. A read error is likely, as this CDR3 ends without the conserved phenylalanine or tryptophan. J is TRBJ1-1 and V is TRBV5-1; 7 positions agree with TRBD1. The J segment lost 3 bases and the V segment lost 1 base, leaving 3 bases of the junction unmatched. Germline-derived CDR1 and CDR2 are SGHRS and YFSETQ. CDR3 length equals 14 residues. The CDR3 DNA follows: TGCGCCAGCAGCTTGTTAACAGGGGACACTGAAGCTTTCCTT. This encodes CASSLLTGDTEAFL.

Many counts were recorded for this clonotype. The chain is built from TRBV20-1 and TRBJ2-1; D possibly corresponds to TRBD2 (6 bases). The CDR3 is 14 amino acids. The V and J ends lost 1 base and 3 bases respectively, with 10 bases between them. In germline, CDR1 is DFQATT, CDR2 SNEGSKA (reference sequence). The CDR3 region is CSARGAGNYNEQFF. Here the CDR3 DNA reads TGCAGTGCTAGAGGGGCGGGAAACTACAATGAGCAGTTCTTC.

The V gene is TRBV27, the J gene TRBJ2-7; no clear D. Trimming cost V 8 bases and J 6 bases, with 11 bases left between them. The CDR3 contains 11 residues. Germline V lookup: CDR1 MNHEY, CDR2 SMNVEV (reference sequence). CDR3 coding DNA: TGTGCCAGCGGACGTTTGGCCGAGCAGTACTTC. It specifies CASGRLAEQYF.

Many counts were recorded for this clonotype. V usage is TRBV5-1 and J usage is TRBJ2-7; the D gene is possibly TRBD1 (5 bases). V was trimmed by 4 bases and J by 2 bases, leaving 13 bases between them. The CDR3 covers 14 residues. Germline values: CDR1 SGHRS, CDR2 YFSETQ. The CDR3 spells CASSTDTGTYEQYF. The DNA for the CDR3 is TGCGCCAGCAGCACTGACACAGGTACCTACGAGCAGTACTTC.

The CDR3 bases are TGTGCCAGCAGCGCCACAGCGGGAGGGACGCATTATACGCAGTATTTT. Its translation is CASSATAGGTHYTQYF. The chain has TRBV9 and TRBJ2-3, with 10 bases fitting TRBD2. The CDR3 spans 16 residues. Per the germline V gene, CDR1 is SGDLS and CDR2 is YYNGEE. Germline trimming cut 3 bases from V and 7 bases from J; bases unmatched to any gene: 11.

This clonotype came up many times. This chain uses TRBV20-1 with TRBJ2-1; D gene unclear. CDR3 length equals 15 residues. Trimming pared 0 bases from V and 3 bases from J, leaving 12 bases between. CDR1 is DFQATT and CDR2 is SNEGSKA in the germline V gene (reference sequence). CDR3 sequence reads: CSARDRVRLYNEQFF. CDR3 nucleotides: TGCAGTGCTAGAGATAGGGTACGACTCTACAATGAGCAGTTCTTC.

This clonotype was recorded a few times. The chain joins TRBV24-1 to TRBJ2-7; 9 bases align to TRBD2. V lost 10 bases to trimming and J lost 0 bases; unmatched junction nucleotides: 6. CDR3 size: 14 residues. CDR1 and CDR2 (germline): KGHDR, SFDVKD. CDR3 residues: CATSAGGSSYEQYF. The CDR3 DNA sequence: TGTGCCACGTCCGCGGGGGGGAGCTCCTACGAGCAGTACTTC.

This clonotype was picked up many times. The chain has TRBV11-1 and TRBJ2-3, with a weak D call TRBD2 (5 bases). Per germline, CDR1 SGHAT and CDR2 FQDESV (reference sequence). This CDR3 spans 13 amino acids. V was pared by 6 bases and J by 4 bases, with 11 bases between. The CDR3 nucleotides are TGTGCCAGCAGTATAACAGCGGCAGATACGCAGTATTTT. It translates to CASSITAADTQYF. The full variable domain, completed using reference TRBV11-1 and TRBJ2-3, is EAEVAQSPRYKITEKSQAVAFWCDPISGHATLYWYRQILGQGPELLVQFQDESVVDDSQLPKDRFSAERLKGVDSTLKIQPAELGDSAMYLCASSITAADTQYFGPGTRLTVL.

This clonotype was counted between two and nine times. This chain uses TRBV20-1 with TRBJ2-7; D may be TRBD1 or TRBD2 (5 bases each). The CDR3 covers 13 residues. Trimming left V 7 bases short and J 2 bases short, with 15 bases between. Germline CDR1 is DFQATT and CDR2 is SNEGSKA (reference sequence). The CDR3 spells CSVAWDAAYEQYF. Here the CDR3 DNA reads TGCAGTGTTGCCTGGGACGCCGCCTACGAGCAGTACTTC.

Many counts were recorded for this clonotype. The CDR3 sequence: CATQWRWGETQYF. CDR3 coding DNA: TGTGCCACCCAATGGAGGTGGGGAGAGACCCAGTACTTC. The V and J genes are TRBV6-1 and TRBJ2-5, with D possibly TRBD2 on 5 matching bases. Trimming left V 10 bases short and J 4 bases short, with 16 bases between. Germline CDR1 and CDR2: MNHNS and SASEGT. The CDR3 has 13 residues.

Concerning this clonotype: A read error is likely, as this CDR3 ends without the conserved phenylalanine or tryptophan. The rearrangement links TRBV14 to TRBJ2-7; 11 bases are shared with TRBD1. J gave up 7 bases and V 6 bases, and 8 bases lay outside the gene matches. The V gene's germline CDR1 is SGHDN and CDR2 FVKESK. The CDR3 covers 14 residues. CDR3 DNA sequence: TGTGCCAGCAGTCCCGGGACAGGGGGAGGGGAGCAGTACCTC. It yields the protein CASSPGTGGGEQYL.

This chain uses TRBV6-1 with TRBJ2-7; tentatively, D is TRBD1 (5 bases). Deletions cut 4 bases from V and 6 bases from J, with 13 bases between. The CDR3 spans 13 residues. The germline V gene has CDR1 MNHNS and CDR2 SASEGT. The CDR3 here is CASSVFRTSEQYF. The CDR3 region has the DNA TGTGCCAGCAGTGTCTTTCGGACAAGCGAGCAGTACTTC.

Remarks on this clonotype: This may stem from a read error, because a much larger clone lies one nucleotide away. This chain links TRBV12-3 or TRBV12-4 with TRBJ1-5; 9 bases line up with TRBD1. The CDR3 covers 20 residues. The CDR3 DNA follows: TGTGCCGGCAGTTTGGGCCCCGGGACAGGGACCCTCCATAGCAATCAGCCCCAGCATTTT. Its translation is CAGSLGPGTGTLHSNQPQHF.

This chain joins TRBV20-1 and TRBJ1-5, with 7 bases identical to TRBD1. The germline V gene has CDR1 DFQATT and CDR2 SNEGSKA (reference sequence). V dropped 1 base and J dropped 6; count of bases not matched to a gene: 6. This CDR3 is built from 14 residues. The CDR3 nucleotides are TGCAGTGCTAGAGCCGACAGGGAGAGTCAGCCCCAGCATTTT. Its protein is CSARADRESQPQHF.

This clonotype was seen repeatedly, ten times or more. The CDR3 region is CASTMTGGLYGYTF. The CDR3 bases are TGTGCCAGCACAATGACAGGGGGACTCTATGGCTACACCTTC. This rearrangement joins TRBV28 to TRBJ1-2, with 9 nucleotides matching TRBD1. CDR1 and CDR2 (germline): MDHEN, SYDVKM. The CDR3 contains 14 residues. V trimming: 7 bases; J trimming: 4 bases; junction bases outside the gene matches: 7.

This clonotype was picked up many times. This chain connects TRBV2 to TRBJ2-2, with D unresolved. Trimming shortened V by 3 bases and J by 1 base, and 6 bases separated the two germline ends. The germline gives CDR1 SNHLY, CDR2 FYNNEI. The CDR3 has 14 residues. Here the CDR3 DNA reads TGTGCCAGCAGTGATTTGGGGAACACCGGGGAGCTGTTTTTT. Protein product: CASSDLGNTGELFF.

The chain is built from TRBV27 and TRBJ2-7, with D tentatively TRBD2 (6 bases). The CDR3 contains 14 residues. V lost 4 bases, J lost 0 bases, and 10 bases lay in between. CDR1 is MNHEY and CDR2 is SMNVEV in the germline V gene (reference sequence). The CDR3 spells CASSWAGTSYEQYF. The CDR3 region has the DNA TGTGCCAGCAGTTGGGCGGGGACCTCCTACGAGCAGTACTTC.

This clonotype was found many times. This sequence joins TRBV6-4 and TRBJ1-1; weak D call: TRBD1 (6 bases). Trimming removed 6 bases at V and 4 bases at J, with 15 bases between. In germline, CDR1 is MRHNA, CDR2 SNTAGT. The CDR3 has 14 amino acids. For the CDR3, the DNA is TGTGCCAGCAGCTCAGGGGTGAGGGGCACTGAAGCTTTCTTT. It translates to CASSSGVRGTEAFF.

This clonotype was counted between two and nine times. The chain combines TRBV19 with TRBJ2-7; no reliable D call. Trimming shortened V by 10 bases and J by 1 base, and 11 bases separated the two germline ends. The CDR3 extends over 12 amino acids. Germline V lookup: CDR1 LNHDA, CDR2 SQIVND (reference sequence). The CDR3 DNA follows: TGTGCCACCAGGACCGATTCCTACGAGCAGTACTTC. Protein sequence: CATRTDSYEQYF.

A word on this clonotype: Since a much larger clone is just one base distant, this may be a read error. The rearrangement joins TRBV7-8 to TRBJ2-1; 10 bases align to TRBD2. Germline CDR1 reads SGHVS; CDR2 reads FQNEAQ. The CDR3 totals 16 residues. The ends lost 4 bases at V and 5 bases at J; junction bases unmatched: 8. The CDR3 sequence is CASSWATSGDHNEQFF. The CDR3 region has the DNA TGTGCCAGCAGCTGGGCCACTAGCGGGGATCACAATGAGCAGTTCTTC.

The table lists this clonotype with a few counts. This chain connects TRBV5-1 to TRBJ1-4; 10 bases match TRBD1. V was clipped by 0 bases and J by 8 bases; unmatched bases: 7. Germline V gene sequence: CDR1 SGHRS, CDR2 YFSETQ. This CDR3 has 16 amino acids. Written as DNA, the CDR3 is TGCGCCAGCAGCTTGGCGACCGGGACAGGGGACGAAAAACTGTTTTTT. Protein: CASSLATGTGDEKLFF.

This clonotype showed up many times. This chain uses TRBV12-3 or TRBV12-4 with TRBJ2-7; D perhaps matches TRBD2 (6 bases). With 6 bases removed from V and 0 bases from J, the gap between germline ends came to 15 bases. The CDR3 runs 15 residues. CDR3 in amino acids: CASRFKEEGSYEQYF. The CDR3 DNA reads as TGTGCCAGCAGATTTAAGGAGGAGGGCTCCTACGAGCAGTACTTC.

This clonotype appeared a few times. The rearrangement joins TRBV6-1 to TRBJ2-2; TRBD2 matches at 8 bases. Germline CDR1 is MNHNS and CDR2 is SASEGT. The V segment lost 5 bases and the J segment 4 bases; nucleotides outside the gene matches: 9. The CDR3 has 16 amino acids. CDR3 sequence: CASSSATSDITGELFF. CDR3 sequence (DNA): TGTGCCAGCAGTTCGGCGACTAGCGACATCACCGGGGAGCTGTTTTTT.